There are a few counts of the clone carrying this T cell receptor (beta chain). Individuals aged 18 to 89 years were recruited from 24 US areas. This sample is drawn from a study of blood T cell repertoires in COVID-19. There are 13 residues in the CDR3. V was pared by 8 bases and J by 4 bases, with 4 bases of the junction left unmatched. Germline V gives CDR1 MDHEN, CDR2 SYDVKM. Only in-frame clones appear in the TCRdb table, and some are missing; sequencing was by immunoSEQ multiplex PCR. This sample has under 500,000 clones, with nearly 90% found just once. Sequencing used PBMCs or T cells enriched from blood (not recorded which). V is TRBV28 and J is TRBJ1-4; 7 nucleotides line up with TRBD1. The receptor's source is a woman aged 18-29 years with acute COVID-19. The CDR3 spells CASEQGINEKLFF. The DNA of the CDR3 is TGTGCCAGCGAACAGGGGATTAATGAAAAACTGTTTTTT.